Below, 14 T cell receptor beta chains from the same sample are listed, as sequenced in a study of T-cell reconstitution after alpha-beta-depleted transplantation in children. As it was prepared, the TCRbeta library received unique molecular identifiers. TCRdb analysed the PCR reads with MiXCR anew, one entry per CDR3 protein. The table includes 500,000 to 750,000 distinct CDR3 sequences, over 20% detected once. Sequenced material: PBMCs, taken before TCRalphabeta/CD19-depleted stem cell transplant. Source of these receptors: a boy less than two years old with Wiskott-Aldrich syndrome, due to receive a stem cell transplant.

This clonotype was found a few times. This rearrangement joins TRBV28 to TRBJ2-5; 11 bases line up with TRBD2. Trimming at V came to 4 bases and at J to 0 bases, leaving 7 bases not matched to a gene. CDR1 MDHEN and CDR2 SYDVKM come from the germline V gene. CDR3 length equals 17 residues. CDR3 residues: CASSSIGLAGYQETQYF. The DNA for the CDR3 is TGTGCCAGCAGTTCGATCGGACTAGCGGGTTACCAAGAGACCCAGTACTTC.

The chain links TRBV5-1 to TRBJ2-6; D not certain. Germline assignment: CDR1 SGHRS and CDR2 YFSETQ. CDR3 length: 15 residues. The V end lost 1 base, the J end lost 4 bases, and 9 bases lay between the germline ends. In DNA, the CDR3 is TGCGCCAGCAGCTTGATGGAATCCGGGGCCAACGTCCTGACTTTC. As protein: CASSLMESGANVLTF. Variable domain in full (rest from reference TRBV5-1 and TRBJ2-6): KAGVTQTPRYLIKTRGQQVTLSCSPISGHRSVSWYQQTPGQGLQFLFEYFSETQRNKGNFPGRFSGRQFSNSRSEMNVSTLELGDSALYLCASSLMESGANVLTFGAGSRLTVL.

CDR3 bases: TGTGCCACCAGCAGAGAACTAGGACTAGCGGGATTCGGGGGCACAGATACGCAGTATTTT. Residues: CATSRELGLAGFGGTDTQYF. The chain recombines TRBV15 with TRBJ2-3, with 12 nucleotides matching TRBD2. Trimming at V came to 0 bases and at J to 1 base, leaving 11 bases not matched to a gene. Germline values: CDR1 LNHNV, CDR2 YYDKDF (reference sequence). The CDR3 extends over 20 amino acids.

This clonotype was found a few times. The chain uses TRBV5-1 and TRBJ2-7; D perhaps matches TRBD2 (6 bases). This CDR3 comprises 16 residues. The germline V and J ends were trimmed by 0 bases and 0 bases, with 13 bases remaining between them. In germline, CDR1 is SGHRS, CDR2 YFSETQ. CDR3 nucleotides: TGCGCCAGCAGCTTGGCCCCACGGAGGGTCTCCTACGAGCAGTACTTC. As protein: CASSLAPRRVSYEQYF.

The chain links TRBV29-1 to TRBJ1-2, with 8 bases that match TRBD1. V lost 7 bases, J lost 2 bases, and 3 bases stayed unmatched. This CDR3 has 12 amino acids. Germline CDR1 and CDR2: SQVTM and ANQGSEA. The CDR3 region is CSAGDRNYGYTF. CDR3 nucleotide sequence: TGCAGCGCCGGGGACAGGAACTATGGCTACACCTTC.

This rearrangement joins TRBV10-3 to TRBJ1-1, with a weak D call TRBD1 (5 bases). The CDR3 consists of 12 residues. Per germline, CDR1 ENHRY and CDR2 SYGVKD. V lost 8 bases and J 0 bases, leaving 7 bases between the germline ends. This chain's CDR3 is CAIGAMNTEAFF. In DNA, the CDR3 is TGTGCCATCGGGGCGATGAACACTGAAGCTTTCTTT.

The rearrangement uses TRBV20-1 and TRBJ2-3; D not certain. Trimming shortened V by 2 bases and J by 7 bases, and 10 bases separated the two germline ends. Per the germline V gene, CDR1 is DFQATT and CDR2 is SNEGSKA (reference sequence). The CDR3 sequence is 12 residues long. In DNA form, the CDR3 reads TGCAGTGCTAGACCTACTGGTTATACGCAGTATTTT. Translation gives CSARPTGYTQYF.

This chain joins TRBV5-1 and TRBJ2-1; TRBD2 is a possible D gene (6 bases). The germline V gene encodes CDR1 SGHRS and CDR2 YFSETQ. There are 15 residues in the CDR3. V gave up 0 bases and J gave up 6 bases, with 13 bases separating them. CDR3 residues: CASSLASLASNEQFF. The DNA of the CDR3 is TGCGCCAGCAGCTTGGCGTCCCTAGCGAGCAATGAGCAGTTCTTC.

The chain has TRBV19 and TRBJ2-4, with D hard to call. Germline CDR1 and CDR2: LNHDA and SQIVND (reference sequence). V lost 3 bases and J 0 bases, leaving 9 bases between the germline ends. The CDR3 spans 15 residues. CDR3 residues: CASSMETVAKNIQYF. The CDR3 DNA is TGTGCCAGTAGTATGGAGACTGTAGCCAAAAACATTCAGTACTTC.

Only a few counts were recorded for this clonotype. The chain carries TRBV5-1 and TRBJ1-1, with a weak D call TRBD1 (5 bases). CDR3 length: 14 residues. Germline V gene data show CDR1 as SGHRS and CDR2 as YFSETQ. The germline V and J ends were trimmed by 3 bases and 4 bases, with 13 bases remaining between them. The DNA for the CDR3 is TGCGCCAGCAGCTCCTCGGGGGTTGGCACTGAAGCTTTCTTT. The encoded protein is CASSSSGVGTEAFF.

This clonotype appeared a few times. An end of the junction differs from the germline gene, which may be a read error. The gene calls are TRBV29-1 and TRBJ2-7, with TRBD2 matching over 13 bases. CDR3 length: 9 amino acids. Germline CDR1 reads SQVTM; CDR2 reads ANQGSEA. The chain's CDR3 is CSGGLAGVF. CDR3 DNA sequence: TGCAGCGGAGGACTAGCGGGAGTCTTC.

The chain has TRBV7-9 and TRBJ2-3, with 13 bases lining up with TRBD2. CDR3 length: 15 residues. Germline V gene sequence: CDR1 SEHNR, CDR2 FQNEAQ (reference sequence). With 4 bases clipped from V and 5 bases from J, the junction kept 3 bases outside the gene matches. CDR3 bases: TGTGCCAGCAGCTCGGGGACTAGCGGGGTAGATACGCAGTATTTT. Its translation: CASSSGTSGVDTQYF.

This clonotype has more than one count but fewer than ten. This chain uses TRBV5-1 with TRBJ2-1; 9 bases line up with TRBD1. V dropped 2 bases and J dropped 10; count of bases not matched to a gene: 7. Germline CDR1 is SGHRS and CDR2 is YFSETQ. The CDR3 totals 14 residues. The CDR3 spells CASSFAGTGFEQFF. DNA of the CDR3: TGCGCCAGCAGCTTTGCCGGGACAGGGTTCGAGCAGTTCTTC.

This clonotype has only a few counts. V usage is TRBV20-1 and J usage is TRBJ2-7; no firm D call. Germline V gene sequence: CDR1 DFQATT, CDR2 SNEGSKA (reference sequence). The CDR3 totals 12 residues. V was pared by 3 bases and J by 9 bases, with 15 bases between. The CDR3 sequence: CSASGPRKLQYF. In DNA form, the CDR3 reads TGCAGTGCTAGTGGACCCCGGAAGTTGCAGTACTTC.